Each of the 17 T cell receptor beta chains below was sequenced from the same sample in a study of blood T cell repertoires in COVID-19. Method: immunoSEQ multiplex PCR; TCRdb's copy keeps in-frame clones and lacks some. Of approximately 210,000 clones listed, around four fifths are singletons. Input material: peripheral blood. These receptors originate from a woman aged 80 or over with COVID-19, enrolled during active disease.

This chain links TRBV28 with TRBJ2-5; unclear D gene. The V end lost 3 bases, the J end lost 4 bases, and 12 bases lay between the germline ends. This CDR3 comprises 14 residues. Germline loops: CDR1 MDHEN, CDR2 SYDVKM. In DNA form, the CDR3 reads TGTGCCAGCAGTTTCAGGCGCCCACGAGAGACCCAGTACTTC. Amino acids: CASSFRRPRETQYF.

The V gene is TRBV9, the J gene TRBJ1-3, with 7 bases matching TRBD1. V was pared by 3 bases and J by 1 base, with 4 bases of the junction left unmatched. The germline V gene has CDR1 SGDLS and CDR2 YYNGEE. CDR3 length: 15 amino acids. CDR3 protein: CASSAEDRSGNTIYF. The CDR3 bases are TGTGCCAGCAGCGCAGAGGACAGGTCTGGAAACACCATATATTTT.

Here the CDR3 reads CASIPLAVSTDTQYF. DNA for the CDR3: TGTGCCAGCATCCCGCTAGCAGTTAGCACAGATACGCAGTATTTT. The chain has TRBV6-5 and TRBJ2-3; possibly TRBD2 for D (5 bases). The CDR3 is made up of 15 amino acids. Germline lookup yields CDR1 MNHEY and CDR2 SVGAGI. V was pared by 7 bases and J by 0 bases, with 14 bases between.

The chain carries TRBV19 and TRBJ1-1; D call uncertain. CDR3 length equals 17 residues. With 5 bases removed from V and 0 bases from J, the gap between germline ends came to 19 bases. The germline gives CDR1 LNHDA, CDR2 SQIVND (reference sequence). In nucleotides, the CDR3 is TGTGCCAGTAGTCCTCCCAGACCCCTACAGATGAACACTGAAGCTTTCTTT. This encodes CASSPPRPLQMNTEAFF.

This rearrangement joins TRBV4-1 to TRBJ2-2; 8 nucleotides match TRBD2. V shed 0 bases and J 3 bases; nucleotides not matched to a gene: 9. Germline V gene data show CDR1 as MGHRA and CDR2 as YSYEKL. The CDR3 spans 18 residues. The CDR3 loop is CASSQDLPSGRYTGELFF. CDR3 bases: TGCGCCAGCAGCCAAGATCTGCCTAGCGGGCGATACACCGGGGAGCTGTTTTTT.

The genes are TRBV27 and TRBJ2-2; 7 nucleotides line up with TRBD2. The V segment lost 2 bases and the J segment 5 bases; nucleotides outside the gene matches: 5. CDR3 length: 15 amino acids. Germline CDR1 and CDR2: MNHEY and SMNVEV (reference sequence). The CDR3 reads CASSLAAGNTGELFF. The CDR3 bases are TGTGCCAGCAGTTTAGCAGCGGGGAATACCGGGGAGCTGTTTTTT.

V is TRBV19 and J is TRBJ1-4; D not resolved. Trimming stripped 6 bases from V and 4 bases from J, with 9 bases between. Germline values: CDR1 LNHDA, CDR2 SQIVND (reference sequence). This CDR3 region has 13 residues. The CDR3 nucleotides are TGTGCCAGTAGCACCGGGTTTAATGAAAAACTGTTTTTT. This sequence encodes CASSTGFNEKLFF. Variable domain in full (rest from reference TRBV19 and TRBJ1-4): DGGITQSPKYLFRKEGQNVTLSCEQNLNHDAMYWYRQDPGQGLRLIYYSQIVNDFQKGDIAEGYSVSREKKESFPLTVTSAQKNPTAFYLCASSTGFNEKLFFGSGTQLSVL.

The table lists this clone with a count of one. J is TRBJ1-3 and V is TRBV24-1; 9 bases agree with TRBD1. V lost 3 bases and J lost 6; bases outside the gene matches: 5. The V gene's germline CDR1 is KGHDR and CDR2 SFDVKD. This CDR3 contains 15 residues. As DNA, the CDR3 is TGTGCCACCAGTGATAATAACAGGGGGCTAAACACCATATATTTT. It translates to CATSDNNRGLNTIYF.

This chain joins TRBV5-5 and TRBJ2-2; TRBD1 is a possible D gene (6 bases). The CDR3 spans 14 residues. With 8 bases removed from V and 4 bases from J, the gap between germline ends came to 15 bases. Germline-derived CDR1 and CDR2 are SGHKS and YYEKEE (reference sequence). DNA for the CDR3: TGTGCCAGTATACAGGGAATGGGCACCGGGGAGCTGTTTTTT. It yields the protein CASIQGMGTGELFF.

The chain has TRBV7-8 and TRBJ1-6; tentatively, D is TRBD1 (6 bases). Per the germline V gene, CDR1 is SGHVS and CDR2 is FQNEAQ. This CDR3 is 15 amino acids long. The V and J ends lost 5 bases and 9 bases respectively, with 17 bases between them. The CDR3 region is CASSPREGVGSPLHF. CDR3 sequence (DNA): TGTGCCAGCAGCCCTCGGGAGGGGGTTGGTTCACCCCTCCACTTT.

This rearrangement joins TRBV6-5 to TRBJ2-5; D is unresolved. Germline V gives CDR1 MNHEY, CDR2 SVGAGI. Trimming removed 5 bases at V and 1 base at J, with 8 bases between. The CDR3 runs to 13 residues. CDR3 amino acids: CASSRSLQETQYF. In DNA, the CDR3 is TGTGCCAGCAGTCGAAGCCTCCAAGAGACCCAGTACTTC.

This clone has a handful of counts. J is TRBJ2-2 and V is TRBV18, with TRBD2 matching over 7 bases. The ends lost 7 bases at V and 4 bases at J; junction bases unmatched: 9. The CDR3 length is 15 residues. Germline values: CDR1 KGHSH, CDR2 LQKENI. The CDR3 DNA sequence: TGTGCCAGCTACAACCAGGCGGGGGTCACCGGGGAGCTGTTTTTT. Encoded protein: CASYNQAGVTGELFF.

V gene TRBV3-1 (or the pseudogene TRBV3-2) combines with J gene TRBJ2-3, with TRBD2 identical over 8 bases. Germline V gene data show CDR1 as LGHDT and CDR2 as YNNKEL (reference sequence). The CDR3 is 16 residues long. Losses at the gene ends were 4 bases for V and 1 base for J; bases not matched to a gene: 7. The CDR3 protein is CASSLGTRSGTDTQYF. The CDR3 DNA reads TGTGCCAGCAGCCTCGGGACTAGGAGCGGCACAGATACGCAGTATTTT.

The chain employs TRBV29-1 and TRBJ2-1, with 7 bases matching TRBD2. Germline V gives CDR1 SQVTM, CDR2 ANQGSEA. The CDR3 is 12 amino acids. J lost 8 bases, V lost 5 bases, and 6 bases had no gene match. The CDR3 protein is CSVRSGGDEQFF. CDR3 sequence (DNA): TGCAGCGTTAGGTCGGGGGGAGATGAGCAGTTCTTC.

This chain connects TRBV20-1 to TRBJ1-5, with 8 bases lining up with TRBD1. CDR1 is DFQATT and CDR2 is SNEGSKA in the germline V gene (reference sequence). Trimming took 6 bases from V and 4 from J; bases not matched to a gene: 11. This CDR3 contains 15 residues. CDR3: CSASSSDRVNQPQHF. For the CDR3, the DNA is TGCAGTGCCAGTTCTTCGGACAGGGTAAATCAGCCCCAGCATTTT.

The chain joins TRBV5-1 to TRBJ1-4; 12 positions agree with TRBD1. The CDR3 length is 14 residues. Germline CDR1 is SGHRS and CDR2 is YFSETQ. Trimming at V came to 4 bases and at J to 7 bases, leaving 2 bases not matched to a gene. DNA for the CDR3: TGCGCCAGCAGCGGGACAGGGGGCAGTGAAAAACTGTTTTTT. Protein: CASSGTGGSEKLFF. The whole variable domain, remainder taken from reference TRBV5-1 and TRBJ1-4, is KAGVTQTPRYLIKTRGQQVTLSCSPISGHRSVSWYQQTPGQGLQFLFEYFSETQRNKGNFPGRFSGRQFSNSRSEMNVSTLELGDSALYLCASSGTGGSEKLFFGSGTQLSVL.

This sequence joins TRBV28 and TRBJ1-6, with D tentatively TRBD1 (5 bases). The V end lost 6 bases, the J end lost 10 bases, and 13 bases lay between the germline ends. Germline V CDR1 and CDR2: MDHEN, SYDVKM. The CDR3 consists of 13 residues. The CDR3 sequence is CASRRTLQSPLHF. In nucleotides, the CDR3 is TGTGCCAGCAGGAGGACATTACAATCACCCCTCCACTTT.